This TCR beta chain was captured by sequencing in a study of T cell changes during pregnancy in multiple sclerosis. Using immunoSEQ multiplex PCR, the repertoire was profiled, and TCRdb retains in-frame clones only, with some absent. The table lists about 18,000 clones, roughly 84% of them singletons. The junction had 2 bases not matched to a gene; V was cut back by 2 bases and J by 0 bases. In germline, CDR1 is GTSNPN, CDR2 SVGIG (reference sequence). The CDR3 runs to 14 residues. V gene TRBV30 combines with J gene TRBJ2-7; 9 nucleotides agree with TRBD2. The sample consisted of CD8+ T cells from peripheral blood mononuclear cells, taken in the third trimester of pregnancy. The TCR sequence derives from a female donor in good health, enrolled as a control in a pregnancy study. CDR3 sequence (DNA): TGTGCCTGGAGTACACTAGCGGGCTCCTACGAGCAGTACTTC. Translated, it gives CAWSTLAGSYEQYF.